In its sample, the clone carrying this T cell receptor beta chain was seen once. Antigen specificity is unknown. The sample originates from a study of cytomegalovirus exposure and HLA in healthy donors. Background on the study: Early release data held 85 million to 95 million unique TCRs from HLA-typed donors. Study-level findings and limits: Within an earlier analysis, most TCR beta V segments proved productive either about 87% or about 30% of the time. Later genetic work tied a missense DCLRE1C variant to beta-chain V and J trimming.

Per germline, CDR1 SQVTM and CDR2 ANQGSEA. V was trimmed by 6 bases and J by 4 bases, leaving 10 bases between them. CDR3 length: 11 amino acids. The PCR used 60 Vbeta and 13 Jbeta primers. Only in-frame clones appear in the TCRdb table, and some are missing; sequencing was by immunoSEQ multiplex PCR. The sample has under 200,000 clones, 70% to 80% seen once. The V gene is TRBV29-1, the J gene TRBJ2-7, with a weak D call TRBD2 (7 bases). Sequenced material: PBMCs. This receptor was taken from a man aged 45 to 65 in good health and CMV-seropositive. CDR3 sequence: CSVEGGYEQYF. CDR3 coding DNA: TGCAGCGTCGAGGGGGGGTACGAGCAGTACTTC.